The sequence of this T cell receptor (beta chain) was determined in a study of T cells expressing NK-cell markers. The overall study: The authors sequenced eight donors, of whom seven were HCMV-seropositive and one was seronegative.

One entry per CDR3 protein, without DNA, is what TCRdb gives after re-calling the 5' RACE reads. Recorded for this sample: roughly 450,000 distinct CDR3 sequences. Study observations and caveats: In 5 to 7 donors, dominant CD3+CD56+NKG2C+ clones formed about 1.0-7.0% of CD8+ cells. For a few donors, these clonotypes were likewise the leading ones in the CD3+CD56-NKG2C+ fraction.

The CDR3 sequence is 13 residues long. In germline, CDR1 is SGHAT, CDR2 FQNNGV. Details on this clonotype: Its antigen is unidentified.

The specimen was blood T cells: a sorted CD56 or NKG2C T cell subset, CD4+ or CD8+ T cells, or bulk PBMC T cells (not recorded which). This chain joins TRBV11-2 and TRBJ1-1; TCRdb designates TRBD1, a call that cannot be tested without DNA. The source is a woman in her 50s in good health. This CDR3 is CASSVPGQAEAFF.